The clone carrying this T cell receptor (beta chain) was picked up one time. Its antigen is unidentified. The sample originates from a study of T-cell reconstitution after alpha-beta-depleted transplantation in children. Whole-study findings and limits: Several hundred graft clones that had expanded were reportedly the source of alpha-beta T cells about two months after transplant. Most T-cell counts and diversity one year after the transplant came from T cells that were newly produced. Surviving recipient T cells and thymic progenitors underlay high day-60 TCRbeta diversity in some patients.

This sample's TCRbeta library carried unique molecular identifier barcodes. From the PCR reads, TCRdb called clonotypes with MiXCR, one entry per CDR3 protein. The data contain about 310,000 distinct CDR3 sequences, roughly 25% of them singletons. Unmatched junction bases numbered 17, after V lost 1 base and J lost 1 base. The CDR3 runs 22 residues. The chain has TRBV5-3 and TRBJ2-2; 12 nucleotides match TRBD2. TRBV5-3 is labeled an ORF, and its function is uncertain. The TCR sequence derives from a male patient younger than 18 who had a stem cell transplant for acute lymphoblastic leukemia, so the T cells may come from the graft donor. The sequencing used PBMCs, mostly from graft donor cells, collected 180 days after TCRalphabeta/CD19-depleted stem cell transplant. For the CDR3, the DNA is TGTGCCAGAAGCTTGCCTCCCCCGACTAGCGGGAGTAGAAATGTGAACACCGGGGAGCTGTTTTTT. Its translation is CARSLPPPTSGSRNVNTGELFF.